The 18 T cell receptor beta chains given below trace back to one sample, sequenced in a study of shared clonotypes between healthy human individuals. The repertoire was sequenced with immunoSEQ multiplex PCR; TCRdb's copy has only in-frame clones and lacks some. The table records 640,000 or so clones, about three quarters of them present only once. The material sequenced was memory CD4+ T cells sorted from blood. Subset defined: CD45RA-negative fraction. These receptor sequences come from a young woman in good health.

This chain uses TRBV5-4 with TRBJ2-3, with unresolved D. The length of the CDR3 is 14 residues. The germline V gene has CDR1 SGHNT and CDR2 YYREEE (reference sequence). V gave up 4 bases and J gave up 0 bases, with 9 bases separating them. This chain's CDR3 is CASSLKTSTDTQYF. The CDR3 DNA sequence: TGTGCCAGCAGCCTAAAGACAAGCACAGATACGCAGTATTTT.

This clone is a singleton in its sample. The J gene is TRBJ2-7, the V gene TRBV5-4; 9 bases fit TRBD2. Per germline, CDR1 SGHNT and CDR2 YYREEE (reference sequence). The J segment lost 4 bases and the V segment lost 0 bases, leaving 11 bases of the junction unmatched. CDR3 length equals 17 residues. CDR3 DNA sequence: TGTGCCAGCAGCTTGGCCGTGGCGGGAGGGGGTTTTTACGAGCAGTACTTC. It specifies CASSLAVAGGGFYEQYF.

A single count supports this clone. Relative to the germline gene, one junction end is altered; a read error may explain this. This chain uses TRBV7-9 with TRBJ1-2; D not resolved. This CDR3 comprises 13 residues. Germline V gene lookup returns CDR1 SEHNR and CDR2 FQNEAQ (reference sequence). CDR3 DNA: TGTGCCAGCAGGTTAGGAGGAATAGATGGCTACACCTTC. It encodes CASRLGGIDGYTF.

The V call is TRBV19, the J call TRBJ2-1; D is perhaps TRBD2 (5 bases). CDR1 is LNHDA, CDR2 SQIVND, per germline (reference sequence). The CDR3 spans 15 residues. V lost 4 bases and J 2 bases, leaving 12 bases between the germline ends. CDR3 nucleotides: TGTGCCAGTAGTAAGGAGGATTCAGCCTACAATGAGCAGTTCTTC. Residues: CASSKEDSAYNEQFF.

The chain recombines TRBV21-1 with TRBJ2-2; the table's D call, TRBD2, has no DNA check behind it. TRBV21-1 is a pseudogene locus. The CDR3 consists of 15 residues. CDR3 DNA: TGTGCCAGCAGCAACCGGGAGGTTCCCACCGGGGAGCTGTTTTTT. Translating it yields CASSNREVPTGELFF.

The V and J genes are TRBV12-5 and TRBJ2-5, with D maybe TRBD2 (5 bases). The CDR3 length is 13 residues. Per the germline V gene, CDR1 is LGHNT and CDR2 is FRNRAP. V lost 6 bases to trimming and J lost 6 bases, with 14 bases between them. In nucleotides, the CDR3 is TGTGCTAGTGGCCAAGCTGGGGAGAAGACCCAGTACTTC. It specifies CASGQAGEKTQYF.

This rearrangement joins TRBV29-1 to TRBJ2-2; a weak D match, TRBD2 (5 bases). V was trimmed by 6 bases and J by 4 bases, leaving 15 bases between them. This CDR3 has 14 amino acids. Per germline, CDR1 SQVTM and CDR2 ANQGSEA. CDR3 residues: CSVRAVFGTGELFF. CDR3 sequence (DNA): TGCAGCGTACGAGCGGTTTTTGGCACCGGGGAGCTGTTTTTT.

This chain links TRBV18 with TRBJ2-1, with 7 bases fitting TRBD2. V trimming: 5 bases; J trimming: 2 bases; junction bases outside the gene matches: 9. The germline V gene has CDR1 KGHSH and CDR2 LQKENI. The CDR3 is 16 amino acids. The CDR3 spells CASSKTSRGAYNEQFF. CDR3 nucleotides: TGTGCCAGCTCAAAGACTAGCCGAGGAGCCTACAATGAGCAGTTCTTC.

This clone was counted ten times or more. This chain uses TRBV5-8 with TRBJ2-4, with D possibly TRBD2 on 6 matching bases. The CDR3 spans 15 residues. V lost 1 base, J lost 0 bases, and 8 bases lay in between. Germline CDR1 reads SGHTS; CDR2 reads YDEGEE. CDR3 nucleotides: TGTGCCAGCAGCTTGTGGGGGGAAGCCAAAAACATTCAGTACTTC. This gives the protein CASSLWGEAKNIQYF. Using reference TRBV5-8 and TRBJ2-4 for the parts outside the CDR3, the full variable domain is EAGVTQSPTHLIKTRGQQATLRCSPISGHTSVYWYQQALGLGLQFLLWYDEGEERNRGNFPPRFSGRQFPNYSSELNVNALELEDSALYLCASSLWGEAKNIQYFGAGTRLSVL.

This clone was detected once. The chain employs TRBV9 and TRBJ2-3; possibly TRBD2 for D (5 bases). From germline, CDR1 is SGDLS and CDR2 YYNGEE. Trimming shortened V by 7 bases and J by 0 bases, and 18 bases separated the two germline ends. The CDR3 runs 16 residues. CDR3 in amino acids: CASAPGYRTSTDTQYF. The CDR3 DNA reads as TGTGCCAGCGCCCCTGGCTATAGGACTAGCACAGATACGCAGTATTTT.

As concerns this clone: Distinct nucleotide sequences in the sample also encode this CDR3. The CDR3 sequence: CASSLGTATDTQYF. CDR3 sequence (DNA): TGCGCCAGCAGCTTGGGGACAGCCACAGATACGCAGTATTTT. The chain uses TRBV5-1 and TRBJ2-3; D possibly corresponds to TRBD1 (6 bases). The CDR3 runs 14 residues. Germline CDR1 is SGHRS and CDR2 is YFSETQ. Trimming left V 0 bases short and J 2 bases short, with 7 bases between.

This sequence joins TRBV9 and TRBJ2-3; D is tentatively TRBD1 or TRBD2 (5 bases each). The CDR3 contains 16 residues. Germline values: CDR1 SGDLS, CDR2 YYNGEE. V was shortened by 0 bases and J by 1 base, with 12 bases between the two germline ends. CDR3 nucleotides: TGTGCCAGCAGCGTAGGATTCCGGGACGGCACAGATACGCAGTATTTT. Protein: CASSVGFRDGTDTQYF.

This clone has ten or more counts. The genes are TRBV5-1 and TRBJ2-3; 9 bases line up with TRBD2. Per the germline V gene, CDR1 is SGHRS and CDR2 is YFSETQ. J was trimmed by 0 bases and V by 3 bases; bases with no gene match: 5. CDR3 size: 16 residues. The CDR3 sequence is CASSSSSGMSTDTQYF. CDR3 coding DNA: TGCGCCAGCAGCTCGTCTAGCGGGATGAGCACAGATACGCAGTATTTT.

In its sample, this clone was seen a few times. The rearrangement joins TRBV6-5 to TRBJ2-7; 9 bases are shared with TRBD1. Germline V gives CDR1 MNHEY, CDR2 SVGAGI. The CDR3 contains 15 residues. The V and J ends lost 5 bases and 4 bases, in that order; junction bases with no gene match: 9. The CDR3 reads CASSRNRDRAYEQYF. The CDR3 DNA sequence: TGTGCCAGCAGTCGAAACCGGGACAGGGCTTACGAGCAGTACTTC.

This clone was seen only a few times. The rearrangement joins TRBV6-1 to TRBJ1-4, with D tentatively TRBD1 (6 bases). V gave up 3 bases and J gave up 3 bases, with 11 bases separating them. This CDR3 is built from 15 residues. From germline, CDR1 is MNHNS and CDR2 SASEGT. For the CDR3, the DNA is TGTGCCAGCAGTGATATGACAGGAGCTAATGAAAAACTGTTTTTT. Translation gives CASSDMTGANEKLFF.

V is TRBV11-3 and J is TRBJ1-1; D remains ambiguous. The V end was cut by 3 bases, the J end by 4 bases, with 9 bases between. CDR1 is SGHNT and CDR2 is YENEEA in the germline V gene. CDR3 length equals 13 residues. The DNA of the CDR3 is TGTGCCAGCAGCTTCTCGGGGAGCACTGAAGCTTTCTTT. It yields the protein CASSFSGSTEAFF.

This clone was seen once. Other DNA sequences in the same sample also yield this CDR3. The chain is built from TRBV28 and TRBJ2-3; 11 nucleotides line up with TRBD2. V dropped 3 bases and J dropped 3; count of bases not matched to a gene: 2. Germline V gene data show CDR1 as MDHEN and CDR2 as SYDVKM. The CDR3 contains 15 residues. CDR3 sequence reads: CASSFLAGGTDTQYF. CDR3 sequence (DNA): TGTGCCAGCAGTTTCCTAGCGGGAGGAACAGATACGCAGTATTTT. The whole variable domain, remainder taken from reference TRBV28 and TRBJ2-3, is DVKVTQSSRYLVKRTGEKVFLECVQDMDHENMFWYRQDPGLGLRLIYFSYDVKMKEKGDIPEGYSVSREKKERFSLILESASTNQTSMYLCASSFLAGGTDTQYFGPGTRLTVL.

CDR3 region: CAISGRRDSTDTQYF. In DNA form, the CDR3 reads TGTGCCATCAGTGGTCGGCGGGATAGCACAGATACGCAGTATTTT. J is TRBJ2-3 and V is TRBV10-3; D might be TRBD2 (6 bases). Trimming left V 4 bases short and J 0 bases short, with 11 bases between. This CDR3 is 15 amino acids long. From germline, CDR1 is ENHRY and CDR2 SYGVKD.